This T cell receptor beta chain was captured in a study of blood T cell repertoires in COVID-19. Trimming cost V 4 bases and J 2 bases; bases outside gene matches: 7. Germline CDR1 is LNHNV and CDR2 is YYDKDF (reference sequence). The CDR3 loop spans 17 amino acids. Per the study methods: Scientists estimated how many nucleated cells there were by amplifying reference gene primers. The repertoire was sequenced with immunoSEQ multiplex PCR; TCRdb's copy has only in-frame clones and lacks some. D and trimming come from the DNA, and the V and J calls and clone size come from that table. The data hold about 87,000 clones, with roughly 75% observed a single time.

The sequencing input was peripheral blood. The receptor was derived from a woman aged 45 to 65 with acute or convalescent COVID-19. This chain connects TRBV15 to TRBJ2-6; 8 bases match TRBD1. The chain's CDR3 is CATSIRQGRPGANVLTF. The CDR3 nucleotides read TGTGCCACCAGCATTAGACAGGGGAGACCTGGGGCCAACGTCCTGACTTTC. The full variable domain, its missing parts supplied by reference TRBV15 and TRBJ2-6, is DAMVIQNPRYQVTQFGKPVTLSCSQTLNHNVMYWYQQKSSQAPKLLFHYYDKDFNNEADTPDNFQSRRPNTSFCFLDIRSPGLGDTAMYLCATSIRQGRPGANVLTFGAGSRLTVL.